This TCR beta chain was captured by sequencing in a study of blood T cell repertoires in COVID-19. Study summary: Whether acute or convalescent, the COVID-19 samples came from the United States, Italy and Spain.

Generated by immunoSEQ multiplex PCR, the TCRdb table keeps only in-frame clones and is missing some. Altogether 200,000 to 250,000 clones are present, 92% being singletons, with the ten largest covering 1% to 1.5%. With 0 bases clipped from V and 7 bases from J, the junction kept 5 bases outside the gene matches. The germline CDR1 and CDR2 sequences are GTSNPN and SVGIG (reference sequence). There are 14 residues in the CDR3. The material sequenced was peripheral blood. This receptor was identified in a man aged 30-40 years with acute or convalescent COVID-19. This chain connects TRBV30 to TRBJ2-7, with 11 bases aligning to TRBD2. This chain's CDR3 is CAWSVKGLAVEQYF. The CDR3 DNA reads TGTGCCTGGAGTGTAAAGGGACTAGCGGTTGAGCAGTACTTC.